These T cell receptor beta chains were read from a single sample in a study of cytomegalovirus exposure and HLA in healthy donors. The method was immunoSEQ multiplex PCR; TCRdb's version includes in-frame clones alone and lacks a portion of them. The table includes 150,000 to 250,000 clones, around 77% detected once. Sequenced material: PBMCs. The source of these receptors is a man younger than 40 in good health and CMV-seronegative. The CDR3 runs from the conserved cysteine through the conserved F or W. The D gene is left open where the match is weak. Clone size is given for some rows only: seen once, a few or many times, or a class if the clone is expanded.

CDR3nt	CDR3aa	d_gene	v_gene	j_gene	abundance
TGTGCCAGCAGTTTGTCTGGCGGGAGGGCCTTCACAGATACGCAGTATTTT	CASSLSGGRAFTDTQYF	TRBD2	TRBV27	TRBJ2-3	.
TGCGCCAGCAGCTTTTCAGCTAACTATGGCTACACCTTC	CASSFSANYGYTF	.	TRBV5-1	TRBJ1-2	.
TGTGCCAGCAGCTCGAGTTTACTAGGACGCGAGCAGTACTTC	CASSSSLLGREQYF	.	TRBV5-4	TRBJ2-7	.
TGTGCCAGCAGCCACGGACTAGCGGGAGGTTGGGGCGAGCAGTACTTC	CASSHGLAGGWGEQYF	TRBD2	TRBV14	TRBJ2-7	.
TGTGCCAGCAGTGTGGCCAGGGCCAACAATCAGCCCCAGCATTTT	CASSVARANNQPQHF	.	TRBV2	TRBJ1-5	.
TGTGCCAGCTTAAATAGCGGGGTCTCCTACAATGAGCAGTTCTTC	CASLNSGVSYNEQFF	TRBD2	TRBV7-6	TRBJ2-1	.
TGCGCCAGCAGCTTATCAGGGAAGAGTGACTCTGGAAACACCATATATTTT	CASSLSGKSDSGNTIYF	.	TRBV5-1	TRBJ1-3	.
TGTGCCAGCAGGACCACAGGGCTGAATTCACCCCTCCACTTT	CASRTTGLNSPLHF	.	TRBV6-5	TRBJ1-6	.
TGTGCCAGCAGGGCCCGGGAGGGCTTCTACAATGAGCAGTTCTTC	CASRAREGFYNEQFF	TRBD2	TRBV28	TRBJ2-1	few
TGTGCCAGCAGCCAAGCCCCGGACAGGGTTTTGGATACGCAGTATTTT	CASSQAPDRVLDTQYF	TRBD1	TRBV14	TRBJ2-3	.
TGTGCCATCAGTGAGCAGTTACAGGGTGCAGGCGAGCAGTACTTC	CAISEQLQGAGEQYF	.	TRBV10-3	TRBJ2-7	.
TGTGCCAGCAGCGGGGGGGATAGGGCTGAAGCTTTCTTT	CASSGGDRAEAFF	.	TRBV9	TRBJ1-1	.
TGTGCCAGCAGCCATTGGACTCAGAACATAGAGAGGCAGTACTTC	CASSHWTQNIERQYF	.	TRBV14	TRBJ2-7	.
TGCGCCAGCAGCTTGGGGGAGCCCCACCTTGGGAACACTGAAGCTTTCTTT	CASSLGEPHLGNTEAFF	.	TRBV5-1	TRBJ1-1	.
TGTGCCAGCAGCGCGTTAGCGGGAGGAACTGAGCAGTTCTTC	CASSALAGGTEQFF	TRBD2	TRBV9	TRBJ2-1	.
TGTGCCAGTAGTATAAGGGGGAGTGGGTTGGCGCAGTATTTT	CASSIRGSGLAQYF	.	TRBV19	TRBJ2-3	.
TGTGCCAGCAGCCTTGTGGGAGTGACGGATCCTATGAACACTGAAGCTTTCTTT	CASSLVGVTDPMNTEAFF	.	TRBV5-4	TRBJ1-1	.
TGTGCCAGCAGCCTGGGACAGAATGCTTATGGCTACACCTTC	CASSLGQNAYGYTF	TRBD1	TRBV9	TRBJ1-2	.
TGTGCCAGCAGCTATTCGATAAAGACAGGAAACACTGAAGCTTTCTTT	CASSYSIKTGNTEAFF	.	TRBV5-4	TRBJ1-1	.
TGTGCCAGCAGCCCTGAAAGACTAGCGGTTGGGGATGAGCAGTTCTTC	CASSPERLAVGDEQFF	TRBD2	TRBV5-4	TRBJ2-1	.
TGTGCCATCAGTGAGTCCTCCGGGGCCAACGTCCTGACTTTC	CAISESSGANVLTF	.	TRBV10-3	TRBJ2-6	.
TGCGCCAGCAGCTGGACAGGGGGCACCGGGGAGCTGTTTTTT	CASSWTGGTGELFF	TRBD1	TRBV5-1	TRBJ2-2	.
TGTGCCAGCAGCCGAACGCGCCTTGGACAGGGGGCCTCCTACGAGCAGTACTTC	CASSRTRLGQGASYEQYF	TRBD1	TRBV28	TRBJ2-7	.
TGTGCCAGCAGCGTACGAGGACAGCCCTATGGCTACACCTTC	CASSVRGQPYGYTF	.	TRBV9	TRBJ1-2	.
TGTGCCAGCAGTGGCGGGACAGGGGGAGAGACCCAGTACTTC	CASSGGTGGETQYF	TRBD1	TRBV27	TRBJ2-5	.
TGTGCCAGCAGGGCTCGACTAGCGGACAAATACGAGCAGTACTTC	CASRARLADKYEQYF	TRBD2	TRBV2	TRBJ2-7	.
TGTGCCAGCAGCGGTGGGACTAGCGGCCCGACCTACGAGCAGTACTTC	CASSGGTSGPTYEQYF	TRBD2	TRBV2	TRBJ2-7	.
TGTGCCAGCTCACCTACAGGGAACACTGAAGCTTTCTTT	CASSPTGNTEAFF	.	TRBV18	TRBJ1-1	.
TGTGCCAGCGAGGACAGATCCTACGAGCAGTACTTC	CASEDRSYEQYF	.	TRBV2	TRBJ2-7	.
TGTGCCATCAGCTTACAAGTAGCGGCAAACAATGAGCAGTTCTTC	CAISLQVAANNEQFF	.	TRBV10-3	TRBJ2-1	.
TGCGCCAGCAGCCTGACAGGGTTCGAGAACACTGAAGCTTTCTTT	CASSLTGFENTEAFF	TRBD1	TRBV4-1	TRBJ1-1	few
TGTGCCAGCAGGGCGACTAGCGGGAGTTACAATGAGCAGTTCTTC	CASRATSGSYNEQFF	TRBD2	TRBV4-2	TRBJ2-1	.
TGTGCCATGGAGTCAAGGGGGAGCCATGAGCAGTTCTTC	CAMESRGSHEQFF	.	TRBV10-3	TRBJ2-1	.
TGTGCCACCAGCACCGAGCGGGAGTCCTACAATGAGCAGTTCTTC	CATSTERESYNEQFF	TRBD2	TRBV15	TRBJ2-1	.
TGTGCCAGCAGCCTCCGGGACAGTGAAGCTTTCTTT	CASSLRDSEAFF	TRBD1	TRBV7-9	TRBJ1-1	.
TGTGCCAGCAGACGGACTAGCGGGAGTCCTGGTGAGCAGTTCTTC	CASRRTSGSPGEQFF	TRBD2	TRBV6-5	TRBJ2-1	.
TGTGCCAGCAGCTTAAATTCAGGGAAGGGCAACACCGGGGAGCTGTTTTTT	CASSLNSGKGNTGELFF	.	TRBV11-3	TRBJ2-2	.
TGTGCCAGCAGGACAGGGGTGGGCTATAATTCACCCCTCCACTTT	CASRTGVGYNSPLHF	TRBD1	TRBV27	TRBJ1-6	.
TGTGCCAGCAGTTACACGACTAGCGCGTGGTACGAGCAGTACTTC	CASSYTTSAWYEQYF	TRBD2	TRBV6-5	TRBJ2-7	.
TGCAGCGTTGAGGGACAGTACACAGATACGCAGTATTTT	CSVEGQYTDTQYF	TRBD1	TRBV29-1	TRBJ2-3	once
TGTGCCAGCAGTTTTGGACTGGACAGGGATTATTACGAGCAGTACTTC	CASSFGLDRDYYEQYF	TRBD1	TRBV28	TRBJ2-7	.
TGTGCCAGTAGTACACTAGCGGGCTACGAGCAGTACTTC	CASSTLAGYEQYF	TRBD2	TRBV19	TRBJ2-7	few
TGTGCCAGCAGTGAACAGGCCCGACCCTCTGGGGCCAACGTCCTGACTTTC	CASSEQARPSGANVLTF	.	TRBV25-1	TRBJ2-6	.
TGTGCCAGCTCACCACAACAGGGGGCAGTAGAAAAACTGTTTTTT	CASSPQQGAVEKLFF	TRBD1	TRBV18	TRBJ1-4	.
TGTGCCAGCAGCGTAGAACTAGCGGCGAACACCGGGGAGCTGTTTTTT	CASSVELAANTGELFF	TRBD2	TRBV9	TRBJ2-2	.
TGCAGCGTTTCCCCGGGACAGGGTGGCGATACGAACGAGCAGTACTTC	CSVSPGQGGDTNEQYF	TRBD1	TRBV29-1	TRBJ2-7	.
TGCAGCTGTCGGCTAGTAACTTACAATGAGCAGTTCTTC	CSCRLVTYNEQFF	.	TRBV29-1	TRBJ2-1	.
TGTGCCAGCAGACTAGCGGGAGGCTCCTACGAGCAGTACTTC	CASRLAGGSYEQYF	TRBD2	TRBV28	TRBJ2-7	.
TGCGCCAGCAGCGGAACTGGGACAGGGAGGGGTGAAAAACTGTTTTTT	CASSGTGTGRGEKLFF	TRBD1	TRBV5-1	TRBJ1-4	once
TGTGCCAGCAGTTACACAGAGAACACTGAAGCTTTCTTT	CASSYTENTEAFF	.	TRBV6-6	TRBJ1-1	.
TGTGCCAGCAGCCCTCCAGGACAGAACACTGAAGCTTTCTTT	CASSPPGQNTEAFF	.	TRBV5-4	TRBJ1-1	.
TGTGCCAGCAGCGTATCTTTCGGGTACAATGAGCAGTTCTTC	CASSVSFGYNEQFF	.	TRBV9	TRBJ2-1	.
TGCAGTGCTGTCCCCACTAGCGAGCAGTACTTC	CSAVPTSEQYF	.	TRBV20-1	TRBJ2-7	.
TGTGCCAGCAGCATACCTAGCGGGAGAAGGCCCTACGAGCAGTACTTC	CASSIPSGRRPYEQYF	TRBD2	TRBV7-9	TRBJ2-7	.
TGTGCCAGCAGCCGGTTAGGAGGGGCGACTGAAGCTTTCTTT	CASSRLGGATEAFF	.	TRBV7-9	TRBJ1-1	once
TGTGCCAGCAGCCCACAGGGACGCTTAATCCACGAGCAGTACTTC	CASSPQGRLIHEQYF	.	TRBV5-4	TRBJ2-7	.
TGTGCCAGCAGCACACCGGGACTAGCGGAGAGAAGGGAGCAGTTCTTC	CASSTPGLAERREQFF	TRBD2	TRBV5-4	TRBJ2-1	.